The rows below give T cell receptor beta chains drawn from one sample of a study of blood T cell repertoires in COVID-19. Only in-frame clones appear in the TCRdb table, and some are missing; sequencing was by immunoSEQ multiplex PCR. The data hold a few hundred thousand clones, with around four fifths observed a single time. Specimen: PBMCs or T cells enriched from blood (not recorded which). These TCRs come from a middle-aged man who had recovered from COVID-19. Both conserved end residues are part of each CDR3. D genes are given only for firm matches. Not every row has a clone size; where given, it reads once, few, many or a size class.

NA NA 17 TRBJ2-1 TRBV21-1 TGTGCCAGCAACCCCTCATATAGCGGGGGGGCGTACAATGAGCAGTTCTTC CASNPSYSGGAYNEQFF
NA NA 15 TRBJ2-1 TRBV4-2 TGTGCCAGCAGCCAGGACAGGACTATGAACAATGAGCAGTTCTTC CASSQDRTMNNEQFF
NA NA 14 TRBJ2-5 TRBV5-1 TGCGCCAGCAGGAGGCAGGGGTTCCAAGAGACCCAGTACTTC CASRRQGFQETQYF
NA NA 11 TRBJ1-1 TRBV7-2 TGTGCCAGCAGCCCGCGTACTGAAGCTTTCTTT CASSPRTEAFF
NA NA 14 TRBJ1-1 TRBV7-3 TGTGCCAGCAGCCAAACTCAGGGATACACTGAAGCTTTCTTT CASSQTQGYTEAFF
NA TRBD1 15 TRBJ1-2 TRBV4-1 TGCGCCAGCAGCCACTTGAACAGGGGAGACTATGGCTACACCTTC CASSHLNRGDYGYTF
NA NA 15 TRBJ2-2 TRBV4-1 TGCGCCAGCAGCGAGCCAGGAGGAGGGACCGGGGAGCTGTTTTTT CASSEPGGGTGELFF
once NA 13 TRBJ2-3 TRBV25-1 TGTGCCAGCAGTGCCCCTCCAGCAGATACGCAGTATTTT CASSAPPADTQYF
NA TRBD1 13 TRBJ1-2 TRBV27 TGTGCCAGCAGACCGACAGGGGAATACGGCTACACCTTC CASRPTGEYGYTF
NA NA 13 TRBJ2-1 TRBV11-2 TGTGCCAGCAGCATGGACAGATACAATGAGCAGTTCTTC CASSMDRYNEQFF
NA NA 13 TRBJ1-2 TRBV7-2 TGTGCCAGCAGAGACCCTGGGCAGTATGGCTACACCTTC CASRDPGQYGYTF